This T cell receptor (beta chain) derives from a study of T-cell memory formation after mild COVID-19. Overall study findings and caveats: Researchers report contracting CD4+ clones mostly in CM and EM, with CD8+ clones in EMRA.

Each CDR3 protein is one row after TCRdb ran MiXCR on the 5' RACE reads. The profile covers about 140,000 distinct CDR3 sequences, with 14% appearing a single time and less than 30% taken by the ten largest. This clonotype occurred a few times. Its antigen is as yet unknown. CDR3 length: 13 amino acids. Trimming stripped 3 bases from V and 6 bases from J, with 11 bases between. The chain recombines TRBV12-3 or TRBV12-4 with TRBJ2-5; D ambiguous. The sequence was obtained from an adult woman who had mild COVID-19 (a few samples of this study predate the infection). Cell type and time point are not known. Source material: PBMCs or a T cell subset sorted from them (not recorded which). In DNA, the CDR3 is TGTGCCAGCAGTTTTGGTAGCTTTCAGACCCAGTACTTC. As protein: CASSFGSFQTQYF.